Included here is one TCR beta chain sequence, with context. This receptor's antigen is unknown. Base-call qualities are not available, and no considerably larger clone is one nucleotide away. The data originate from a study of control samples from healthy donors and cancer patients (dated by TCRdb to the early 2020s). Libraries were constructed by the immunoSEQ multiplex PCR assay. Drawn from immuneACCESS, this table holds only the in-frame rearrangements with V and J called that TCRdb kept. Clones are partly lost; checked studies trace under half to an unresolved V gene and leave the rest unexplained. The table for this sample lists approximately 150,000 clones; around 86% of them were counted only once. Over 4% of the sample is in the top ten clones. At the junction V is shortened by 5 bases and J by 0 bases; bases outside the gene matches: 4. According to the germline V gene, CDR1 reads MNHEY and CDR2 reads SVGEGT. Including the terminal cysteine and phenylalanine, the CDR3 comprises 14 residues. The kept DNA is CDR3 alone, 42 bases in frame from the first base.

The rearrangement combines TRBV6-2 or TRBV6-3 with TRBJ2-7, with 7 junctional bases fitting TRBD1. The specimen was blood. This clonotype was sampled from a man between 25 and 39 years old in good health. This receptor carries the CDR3 CASSTRQGSYEQYF. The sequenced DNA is TGTGCCAGCAGTACCCGACAGGGCTCCTACGAGCAGTACTTC.